Listed here are 28 T cell receptor beta chains from one sample, sequenced in a study of OX40 agonist ivuxolimab in advanced cancers. TCRdb's table, derived via immunoSEQ multiplex PCR, lists solely in-frame clones and lacks some. The data show about 69,000 clones, nearly 90% seen once. This material consisted of CD4+ or CD8+ T cells sorted from blood, taken in a trial of the OX40 agonist ivuxolimab. These TCRs come from an adult with an advanced solid tumor such as melanoma, head and neck, liver or kidney cancer.

The V and J genes are TRBV7-9 and TRBJ2-1; D possibly corresponds to TRBD2 (5 bases). The CDR3 contains 14 residues. Trimming left V 5 bases short and J 1 base short, with 9 bases between. CDR1 is SEHNR and CDR2 is FQNEAQ in the germline V gene (reference sequence). The CDR3 DNA is TGTGCCAGCAGCCCGAGGGCATCCTACAATGAGCAGTTCTTC. Translating gives CASSPRASYNEQFF.

This chain uses TRBV2 with TRBJ2-6, with D unresolved. There are 18 residues in the CDR3. Trimming cost V 4 bases and J 0 bases, with 16 bases left between them. Germline V CDR1 and CDR2: SNHLY, FYNNEI. CDR3 in DNA: TGTGCCAGCAGTGCTAGGAGAAGGGCGAACTCTGGGGCCAACGTCCTGACTTTC. This sequence encodes CASSARRRANSGANVLTF.

Points on this clone: This sample also contains other DNA sequences that code for the same CDR3. This sequence joins TRBV12-5 and TRBJ2-3; D call uncertain. This CDR3 spans 13 amino acids. Germline CDR1 LGHNT, CDR2 FRNRAP. V lost 1 base, J lost 1 base, and 3 bases lay in between. Written as DNA, the CDR3 is TGTGCTAGTGGTTTGGGCGGCACAGATACGCAGTATTTT. Amino acid sequence: CASGLGGTDTQYF.

V gene TRBV2 combines with J gene TRBJ1-3; D unclear. From germline, CDR1 is SNHLY and CDR2 FYNNEI. CDR3 size: 15 residues. The V and J ends lost 6 bases and 0 bases respectively, with 12 bases between them. The CDR3 region is CASRMDGNSGNTIYF. Written as DNA, the CDR3 is TGTGCCAGCAGGATGGACGGGAACTCTGGAAACACCATATATTTT.

The chain joins TRBV7-2 to TRBJ2-1, with 12 bases that match TRBD2. CDR3 size: 16 residues. CDR1 is SGHTA and CDR2 is FQGNSA in the germline V gene. Trimming at V came to 4 bases and at J to 6 bases, leaving 7 bases not matched to a gene. CDR3 sequence: CASSSELAGGGNEQFF. As DNA, the CDR3 is TGTGCCAGCAGCTCCGAACTAGCGGGAGGTGGCAATGAGCAGTTCTTC.

On this clone: At one boundary the junction diverges from the germline segment, which might be a read error. V gene TRBV28 combines with J gene TRBJ2-5, with D perhaps TRBD1 (5 bases). CDR3 length equals 16 residues. Germline values: CDR1 MDHEN, CDR2 SYDVKM. As DNA, the CDR3 is TGTGCCAGCAATTTAGGGGCTAGTAGGGTCCAAGAGACCCAGTACTTC. This sequence encodes CASNLGASRVQETQYF.

The J gene is TRBJ2-6, the V gene TRBV2; D gene ambiguous. Trimming removed 6 bases from V and 3 bases from J, with 6 bases in between. Germline V CDR1 and CDR2: SNHLY, FYNNEI. This CDR3 contains 13 residues. The CDR3 region has the DNA TGTGCCAGCAGAAGGGTTGGGGCCAACGTCCTGACTTTC. Translating it yields CASRRVGANVLTF.

The chain employs TRBV5-1 and TRBJ2-1; D may be TRBD2 (5 bases). This CDR3 region has 15 residues. V was trimmed by 0 bases and J by 7 bases, leaving 14 bases between them. Germline V CDR1 and CDR2: SGHRS, YFSETQ. This chain's CDR3 is CASSLASGKRNEQFF. In DNA, the CDR3 is TGCGCCAGCAGCTTGGCCTCGGGGAAGCGGAATGAGCAGTTCTTC.

This chain uses TRBV6-5 with TRBJ1-5, with TRBD1 matching over 9 bases. V shed 4 bases, J shed 4 bases, and the junction held 5 bases outside the gene matches. Germline V gene data show CDR1 as MNHEY and CDR2 as SVGAGI. CDR3 length equals 15 residues. Here the CDR3 DNA reads TGTGCCAGCAGTTCCACAGGGGGCCTTAATCAGCCCCAGCATTTT. It translates to CASSSTGGLNQPQHF.

J is TRBJ1-1 and V is TRBV5-1; D may be TRBD1 (5 bases). V was pared by 2 bases and J by 4 bases, with 15 bases between. CDR1 and CDR2 (germline): SGHRS, YFSETQ. This CDR3 has 15 residues. The CDR3 DNA is TGCGCCAGCAGCTTATCCGGGGCTTCCAGCACTGAAGCTTTCTTT. It translates to CASSLSGASSTEAFF.

This clone was seen once. The chain combines TRBV28 with TRBJ2-2, with D tentatively TRBD1 (5 bases). This CDR3 spans 14 amino acids. The V gene's germline CDR1 is MDHEN and CDR2 SYDVKM. Trimming removed 5 bases at V and 5 bases at J, with 12 bases between. CDR3 loop: CASSRSGRTGELFF. The DNA of the CDR3 is TGTGCCAGCAGTCGATCAGGGCGAACCGGGGAGCTGTTTTTT.

This clone occurred a few times. The V call is TRBV10-3, the J call TRBJ1-2; 10 bases map to TRBD1. Germline CDR1 reads ENHRY; CDR2 reads SYGVKD. V was pared by 0 bases and J by 3 bases, with 1 base of the junction left unmatched. CDR3 length: 15 amino acids. The CDR3 here is CAISESGTGDYGYTF. The CDR3 DNA sequence: TGTGCCATCAGTGAGTCCGGGACAGGGGACTATGGCTACACCTTC.

V is TRBV14 and J is TRBJ2-5; 7 bases fit TRBD2. Germline loops: CDR1 SGHDN, CDR2 FVKESK. The ends lost 1 base at V and 5 bases at J; junction bases unmatched: 13. This CDR3 has 17 residues. The CDR3 nucleotides are TGTGCCAGCAGCCAAGGCTGGGGGACTACCTCCCGGGAGACCCAGTACTTC. Protein sequence: CASSQGWGTTSRETQYF.

This chain links TRBV18 with TRBJ1-1; perhaps TRBD1 as D (6 bases). This CDR3 spans 13 amino acids. Trimming cost V 6 bases and J 3 bases, with 11 bases left between them. Per the germline V gene, CDR1 is KGHSH and CDR2 is LQKENI. The DNA of the CDR3 is TGTGCCAGCTCCCCCCAGGGGTACACTGAAGCTTTCTTT. Encoded protein: CASSPQGYTEAFF.

The chain joins TRBV4-2 to TRBJ1-2, with 9 bases lining up with TRBD1. This CDR3 is built from 16 residues. With V trimmed by 1 base and J by 7 bases, 10 bases remained unmatched. Looked up from germline, CDR1 is LGHNA and CDR2 is YNFKEQ. The CDR3 region has the DNA TGTGCCAGCAGCCAAGTACCGTCACAGGGGGCGCTTGGCTACACCTTC. Translation: CASSQVPSQGALGYTF.

This clone was seen a single time. The junction differs from germline at one of its ends, possibly a read error. The chain couples TRBV7-7 to TRBJ2-3; D remains unclear. Per the germline V gene, CDR1 is SSHAT and CDR2 is FNYEAQ (reference sequence). The CDR3 extends over 13 amino acids. The CDR3 nucleotides are TGTGCTAGCAGCGTGGGCCTCACAGATACGCAGTATTTT. Translation: CASSVGLTDTQYF.

CDR3 in amino acids: CASSQDAGAETQYF. As DNA, the CDR3 is TGCGCCAGCAGCCAAGATGCAGGAGCCGAGACCCAGTACTTC. This chain links TRBV4-3 with TRBJ2-5; D remains ambiguous. Deletions cut 0 bases from V and 5 bases from J, with 10 bases between. Germline values: CDR1 LGHNA, CDR2 YSLEER. The CDR3 is made up of 14 amino acids.

This chain connects TRBV7-2 to TRBJ1-2; D is ambiguous. Germline CDR1 SGHTA, CDR2 FQGNSA. With 2 bases removed from V and 4 bases from J, the gap between germline ends came to 8 bases. The CDR3 spans 13 residues. The CDR3 DNA follows: TGTGCCAGCAGCTTATATCCAGGCTATGGCTACACCTTC. Its protein product is CASSLYPGYGYTF. The whole variable domain, filled in from reference TRBV7-2 and TRBJ1-2, reads GAGVSQSPSNKVTEKGKDVELRCDPISGHTALYWYRQSLGQGLEFLIYFQGNSAPDKSGLPSDRFSAERTGGSVSTLTIQRTQQEDSAVYLCASSLYPGYGYTFGSGTRLTVV.

This clone was seen a single time. The chain recombines TRBV9 with TRBJ2-3; no clear D. Germline V gives CDR1 SGDLS, CDR2 YYNGEE. The CDR3 has 14 amino acids. The V end lost 1 base, the J end lost 0 bases, and 6 bases lay between the germline ends. In nucleotides, the CDR3 is TGTGCCAGCAGCGTACAAGAGAGCACAGATACGCAGTATTTT. Amino acid sequence: CASSVQESTDTQYF.

In its sample, this clone was seen a few times. The J gene is TRBJ1-5, the V gene TRBV2, with a tentative D call TRBD1 (5 bases). CDR3 length: 14 residues. Trimming stripped 7 bases from V and 0 bases from J, with 10 bases between. Germline V gene data show CDR1 as SNHLY and CDR2 as FYNNEI. In nucleotides, the CDR3 is TGTGCCAGCAACGGACACGATAGCAATCAGCCCCAGCATTTT. Protein product: CASNGHDSNQPQHF. Full variable domain (remainder filled in from reference TRBV2 and TRBJ1-5): EPEVTQTPSHQVTQMGQEVILRCVPISNHLYFYWYRQILGQKVEFLVSFYNNEISEKSEIFDDQFSVERPDGSNFTLKIRSTKLEDSAMYFCASNGHDSNQPQHFGDGTRLSIL.

The J gene is TRBJ2-7, the V gene TRBV28; TRBD1 matches 11 bases. Germline assignment: CDR1 MDHEN and CDR2 SYDVKM. The CDR3 contains 16 residues. The trim removed 4 bases at V and 0 bases at J, leaving 5 bases unmatched. The CDR3 bases are TGTGCCAGCAGTTCCCCAGGGACAGGGGGCTCCTACGAGCAGTACTTC. It translates to CASSSPGTGGSYEQYF.

The V call is TRBV5-4, the J call TRBJ2-3; no reliable D call. This CDR3 is 14 amino acids long. Germline lookup yields CDR1 SGHNT and CDR2 YYREEE (reference sequence). V was clipped by 0 bases and J by 2 bases, with 7 bases between them. Here the CDR3 DNA reads TGTGCCAGCAGCTTGGAGGTAGCCACAGATACGCAGTATTTT. The encoded protein is CASSLEVATDTQYF.

This clone was seen a few times. The chain recombines TRBV11-2 with TRBJ2-3; perhaps TRBD1 as D (6 bases). The CDR3 extends over 15 amino acids. Deletions cut 2 bases from V and 4 bases from J, with 13 bases between. Germline V gene lookup returns CDR1 SGHAT and CDR2 FQNNGV. Here the CDR3 reads CASSLQGFRSDTQYF. CDR3 nucleotide sequence: TGTGCCAGCAGCTTACAGGGGTTCAGGTCAGATACGCAGTATTTT.

J is TRBJ2-2 and V is TRBV28; unclear D gene. Germline values: CDR1 MDHEN, CDR2 SYDVKM. Trimming shortened V by 1 base and J by 11 bases, and 8 bases separated the two germline ends. The CDR3 sequence is 12 residues long. The CDR3 here is CASSLSSTELFF. CDR3 bases: TGTGCCAGCAGTTTATCCTCGACCGAGCTGTTTTTT.

This clone was seen once. The chain carries TRBV30 and TRBJ1-2; 8 nucleotides agree with TRBD1. There are 13 residues in the CDR3. In germline, CDR1 is GTSNPN, CDR2 SVGIG (reference sequence). J was trimmed by 4 bases and V by 3 bases; bases with no gene match: 4. DNA of the CDR3: TGTGCCTGGAGCAAGACAGGGGTCTATGGCTACACCTTC. This sequence encodes CAWSKTGVYGYTF.

The chain recombines TRBV5-6 with TRBJ2-3; D unresolved. Germline CDR1 and CDR2: SGHDT and YYEEEE. This CDR3 is 13 amino acids long. The V gene lost 2 bases and the J gene lost 0 bases, with 4 bases spanning the gap. The DNA of the CDR3 is TGTGCCAGCAGCTTCAGGAGCACAGATACGCAGTATTTT. It is translated as CASSFRSTDTQYF.

This clone was seen more than once but under ten times. The rearrangement joins TRBV18 to TRBJ1-1, with D possibly TRBD1 on 6 matching bases. CDR3 length: 13 amino acids. Trimming shortened V by 3 bases and J by 6 bases, and 11 bases separated the two germline ends. Per the germline V gene, CDR1 is KGHSH and CDR2 is LQKENI. In nucleotides, the CDR3 is TGTGCCAGCTCACCGGTGGGGGGCTCTGAAGCTTTCTTT. This sequence encodes CASSPVGGSEAFF.

The chain employs TRBV6-6 and TRBJ1-2; maybe TRBD1 (6 bases). This CDR3 contains 15 residues. Trimming took 4 bases from V and 2 from J, leaving 14 bases between them. Per germline, CDR1 MNHNY and CDR2 SVGAGI (reference sequence). CDR3 in amino acids: CASSSRTDRNYGYTF. The CDR3 region has the DNA TGTGCCAGCAGTTCCCGTACAGACAGGAACTATGGCTACACCTTC.